This TCR beta chain was sequenced during a study of cytomegalovirus exposure and HLA in healthy donors. Points on this clone: Its antigen remains unidentified.

General observations from the study: According to an earlier analysis, most TCR beta V segments yielded productive rearrangements about 87% or about 30% of the time. Because they were indistinguishable, some V segments, including TRBV6-2 and TRBV6-3, were excluded. High specificity and sensitivity for cytomegalovirus status were reported for the classifier.

V lost 0 bases and J lost 4, with 13 bases in between. Per the germline V gene, CDR1 is SGHRS and CDR2 is YFSETQ. The length of the CDR3 is 15 residues. 60 Vbeta and 13 Jbeta primers were used in PCR. Per the study methods: An analysis performed later counted around 80 million unique TCR beta chains (roughly 11 million of them shared). Profiling relied on immunoSEQ multiplex PCR, and the TCRdb table lists in-frame clones only, not all of them. V, J and clone size are those of that table, while D and trimming were read from the DNA. The data contain tens of thousands of clones, around 59% of them seen just once; the ten biggest clones take up roughly 2.1%.

V gene TRBV5-1 combines with J gene TRBJ1-1; D might be TRBD1 (5 bases). The clonotype comes from a human donor in good health. The specimen sequenced was PBMCs. CDR3 coding DNA: TGCGCCAGCAGCTTGGCCGAGTGGGGGGGCACTGAAGCTTTCTTT. It specifies CASSLAEWGGTEAFF.